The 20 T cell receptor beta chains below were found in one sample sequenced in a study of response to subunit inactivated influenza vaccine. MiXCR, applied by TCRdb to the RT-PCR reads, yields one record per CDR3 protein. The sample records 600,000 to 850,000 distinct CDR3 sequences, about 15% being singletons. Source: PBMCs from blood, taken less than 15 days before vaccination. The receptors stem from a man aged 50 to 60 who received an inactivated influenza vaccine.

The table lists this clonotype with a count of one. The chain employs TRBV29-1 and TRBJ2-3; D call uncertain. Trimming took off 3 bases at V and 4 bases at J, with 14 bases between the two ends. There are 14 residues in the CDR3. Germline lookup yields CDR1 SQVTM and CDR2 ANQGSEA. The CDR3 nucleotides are TGCAGCGTTGAGGGCCCCGTGCAGGCAGATACGCAGTATTTT. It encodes CSVEGPVQADTQYF.

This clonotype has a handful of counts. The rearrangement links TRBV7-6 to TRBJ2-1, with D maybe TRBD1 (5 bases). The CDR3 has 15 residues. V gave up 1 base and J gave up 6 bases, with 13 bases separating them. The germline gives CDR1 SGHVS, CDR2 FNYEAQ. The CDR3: CASSLGAGSFNEQFF. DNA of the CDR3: TGTGCCAGCAGCTTAGGGGCAGGGTCATTCAATGAGCAGTTCTTC.

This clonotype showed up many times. CDR3: CASSPGGSGTQYF. The DNA of the CDR3 is TGCGCCAGCAGTCCCGGGGGCTCAGGGACGCAGTATTTT. The chain is built from TRBV5-1 and TRBJ2-3, with D perhaps being TRBD1 or TRBD2 (6 bases each). Germline lookup yields CDR1 SGHRS and CDR2 YFSETQ. This CDR3 has 13 residues. V shed 5 bases and J shed 9 bases, with 16 bases lying between them.

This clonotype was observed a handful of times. CDR3 region: CASSAGLAGGSSTDTQYF. CDR3 sequence (DNA): TGCGCCAGCAGCGCGGGACTAGCGGGGGGCTCAAGCACAGATACGCAGTATTTT. The chain employs TRBV5-1 and TRBJ2-3; 15 nucleotides agree with TRBD2. Germline V lookup: CDR1 SGHRS, CDR2 YFSETQ. The CDR3 runs to 18 residues. V trimming: 4 bases; J trimming: 0 bases; junction bases outside the gene matches: 6.

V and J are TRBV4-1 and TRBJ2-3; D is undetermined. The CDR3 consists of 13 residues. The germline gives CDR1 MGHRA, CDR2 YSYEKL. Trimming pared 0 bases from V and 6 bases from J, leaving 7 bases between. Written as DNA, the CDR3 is TGCGCCAGCAGCCAAGAGGCCCCCGATACGCAGTATTTT. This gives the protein CASSQEAPDTQYF.

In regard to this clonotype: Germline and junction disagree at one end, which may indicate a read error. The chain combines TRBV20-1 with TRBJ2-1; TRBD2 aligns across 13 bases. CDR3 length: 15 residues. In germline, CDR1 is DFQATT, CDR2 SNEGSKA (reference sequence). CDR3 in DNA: TGCTGTGCTAGAGTACTAGCGGGAGGGCCGGTTGAGCAGTTCTTC. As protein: CCARVLAGGPVEQFF.

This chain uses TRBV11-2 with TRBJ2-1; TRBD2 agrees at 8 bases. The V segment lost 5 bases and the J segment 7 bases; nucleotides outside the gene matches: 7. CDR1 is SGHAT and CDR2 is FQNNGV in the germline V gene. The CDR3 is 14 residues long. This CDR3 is CASSHSGSRNEQFF. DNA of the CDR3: TGTGCCAGCAGCCACAGCGGGAGTAGGAATGAGCAGTTCTTC.

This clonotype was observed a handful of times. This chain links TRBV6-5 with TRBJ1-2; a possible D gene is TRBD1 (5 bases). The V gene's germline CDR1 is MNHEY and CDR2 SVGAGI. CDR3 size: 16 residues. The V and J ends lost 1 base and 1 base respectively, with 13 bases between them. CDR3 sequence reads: CASSYWIGTLNYGYTF. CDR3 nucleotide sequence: TGTGCCAGCAGTTACTGGATCGGGACCCTTAACTATGGCTACACCTTC.

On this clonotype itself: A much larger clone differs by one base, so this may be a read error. The CDR3 DNA reads TGTGCCAGCACAATCCCGATTACTAGCGGGAGGTACACTGAGCAGTTCTTC. Its protein is CASTIPITSGRYTEQFF. The chain has TRBV11-2 and TRBJ2-1; 12 nucleotides match TRBD2. The CDR3 has 17 amino acids. Germline V gene sequence: CDR1 SGHAT, CDR2 FQNNGV.

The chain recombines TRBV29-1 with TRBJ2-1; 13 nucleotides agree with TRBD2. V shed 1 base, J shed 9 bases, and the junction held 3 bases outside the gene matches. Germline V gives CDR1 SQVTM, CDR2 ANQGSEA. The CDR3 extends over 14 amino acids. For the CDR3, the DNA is TGCAGCGTTGAAGGACTAGCGGGAGGCAGTGAGCAGTTCTTC. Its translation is CSVEGLAGGSEQFF.

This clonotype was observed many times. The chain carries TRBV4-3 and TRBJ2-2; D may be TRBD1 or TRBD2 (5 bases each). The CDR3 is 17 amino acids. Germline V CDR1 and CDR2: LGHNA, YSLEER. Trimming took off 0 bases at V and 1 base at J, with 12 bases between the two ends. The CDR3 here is CASSQDTTGLNTGELFF. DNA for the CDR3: TGCGCCAGCAGCCAAGATACGACGGGGCTGAACACCGGGGAGCTGTTTTTT.

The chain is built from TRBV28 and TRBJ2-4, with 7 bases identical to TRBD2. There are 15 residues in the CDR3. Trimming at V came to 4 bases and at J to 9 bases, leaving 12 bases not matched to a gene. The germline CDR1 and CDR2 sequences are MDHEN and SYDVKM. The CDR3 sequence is CASSSWEGLRSIQYF. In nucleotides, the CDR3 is TGTGCCAGCAGTTCATGGGAGGGGCTCCGGTCCATTCAGTACTTC. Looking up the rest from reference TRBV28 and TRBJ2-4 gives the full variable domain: DVKVTQSSRYLVKRTGEKVFLECVQDMDHENMFWYRQDPGLGLRLIYFSYDVKMKEKGDIPEGYSVSREKKERFSLILESASTNQTSMYLCASSSWEGLRSIQYFGAGTRLSVL.

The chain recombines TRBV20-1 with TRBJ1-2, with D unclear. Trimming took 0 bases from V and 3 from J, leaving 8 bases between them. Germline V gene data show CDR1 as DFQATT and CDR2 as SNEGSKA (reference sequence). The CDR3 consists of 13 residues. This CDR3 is CSARDSDYYGYTF. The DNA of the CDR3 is TGCAGTGCTAGAGATTCGGACTACTATGGCTACACCTTC.

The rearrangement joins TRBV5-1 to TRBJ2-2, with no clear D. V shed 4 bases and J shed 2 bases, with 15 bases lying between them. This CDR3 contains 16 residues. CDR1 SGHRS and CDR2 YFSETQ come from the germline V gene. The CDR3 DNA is TGCGCCAGCAGCCCAGACGGTACCCAAAACACCGGGGAGCTGTTTTTT. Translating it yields CASSPDGTQNTGELFF.

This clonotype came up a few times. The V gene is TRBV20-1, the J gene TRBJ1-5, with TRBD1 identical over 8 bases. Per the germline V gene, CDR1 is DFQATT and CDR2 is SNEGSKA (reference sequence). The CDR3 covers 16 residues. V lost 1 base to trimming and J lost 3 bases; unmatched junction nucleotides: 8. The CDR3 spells CSARAPRTGNNQPQHF. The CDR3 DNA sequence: TGCAGTGCTAGAGCCCCTAGGACAGGGAACAATCAGCCCCAGCATTTT.

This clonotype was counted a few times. The CDR3 coding sequence is TGTGCCAGCAGTTTAGCAACCGGGACAGGCTTAAACAATGAGCAGTTCTTC. Translated, it gives CASSLATGTGLNNEQFF. This chain uses TRBV12-3 or TRBV12-4 with TRBJ2-1; TRBD1 agrees at 8 bases. This CDR3 region has 17 residues. V shed 0 bases and J 5 bases; nucleotides not matched to a gene: 9.

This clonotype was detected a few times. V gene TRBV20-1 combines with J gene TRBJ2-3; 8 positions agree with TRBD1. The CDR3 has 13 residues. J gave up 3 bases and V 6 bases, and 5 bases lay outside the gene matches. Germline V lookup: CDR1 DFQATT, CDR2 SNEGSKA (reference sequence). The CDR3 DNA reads TGCAGTGCGAGGACAGGGTGGACAGATACGCAGTATTTT. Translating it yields CSARTGWTDTQYF.

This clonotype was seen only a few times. The CDR3 loop reads CASSPRGTASYEQYF. The CDR3 DNA sequence: TGCGCCAGCAGCCCCAGGGGGACTGCTTCCTACGAGCAGTACTTC. This chain uses TRBV5-1 with TRBJ2-7; tentatively, D is TRBD1 (7 bases). The CDR3 length is 15 residues. V was trimmed by 4 bases and J by 1 base, leaving 15 bases between them. Germline CDR1 reads SGHRS; CDR2 reads YFSETQ.

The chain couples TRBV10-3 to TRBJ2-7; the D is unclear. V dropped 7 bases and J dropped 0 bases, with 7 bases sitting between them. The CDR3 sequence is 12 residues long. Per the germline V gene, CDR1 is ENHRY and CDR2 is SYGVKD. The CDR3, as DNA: TGTGCCATCATGGAGAACTCCTACGAGCAGTACTTC. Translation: CAIMENSYEQYF.

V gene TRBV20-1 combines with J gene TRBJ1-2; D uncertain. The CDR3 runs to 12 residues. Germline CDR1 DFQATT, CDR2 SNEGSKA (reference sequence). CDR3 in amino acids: CRIRKANYGYTF. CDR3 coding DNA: TGCAGGATACGGAAAGCTAACTATGGCTACACCTTC.